This T cell receptor (beta chain) is drawn from a study of blood T cell repertoires in COVID-19. On the study more broadly: Samples taken during acute and convalescent COVID-19 were collected in the United States, Italy and Spain.

Sequencing used immunoSEQ multiplex PCR; TCRdb keeps in-frame clones, though not all of them. The sample has about 74,000 clones, around 88% seen once; the top ten hold 1.9%. V shed 4 bases and J shed 4 bases, with 11 bases lying between them. This CDR3 region has 13 residues. Germline-derived CDR1 and CDR2 are LGHDT and YNNKEL (reference sequence). The gene calls are TRBV3-1 (or the pseudogene TRBV3-2) and TRBJ2-7; no firm D call. The TCR sequence derives from a woman older than 75 with active or convalescent COVID-19. The sequenced sample consisted of peripheral blood. The CDR3 protein is CASSPPKLYEQYF. The CDR3 DNA follows: TGTGCCAGCAGCCCCCCTAAATTATACGAGCAGTACTTC.